This T cell receptor (beta chain) is from a study of blood T cell repertoires in COVID-19. The table came from immunoSEQ multiplex PCR; TCRdb's copy has only in-frame clones and leaves some out. This table holds around 280,000 clones, 88% found once. Those enrolled in Seattle joined during active infection and were followed longitudinally afterward. Germline CDR1 reads SGDLS; CDR2 reads YYNGEE. The V gene lost 4 bases and the J gene lost 3 bases, with 14 bases spanning the gap. CDR3 length equals 15 residues. The sequencing sample was made of peripheral blood. This clonotype originated in a woman aged 30 to 39 with COVID-19, enrolled during active disease. The chain couples TRBV9 to TRBJ2-1; D unclear. The CDR3 protein is CASSPRSTLYNEQFF. The CDR3, as DNA: TGTGCCAGCAGCCCCCGGAGTACTCTCTACAATGAGCAGTTCTTC.